Following are 28 T cell receptor beta chains from one sample sequenced in a study of cytomegalovirus exposure and HLA in healthy donors. PCR primers comprised 60 Vbeta and 13 Jbeta primers. This table comes from immunoSEQ multiplex PCR, and its TCRdb copy is limited to in-frame clones, with some not included. The repertoire holds tens of thousands of clones, 78% seen once, with roughly 2.6% in the top ten. The sequenced sample was PBMCs. The receptors here all came from a male donor in good health and CMV-seropositive.

The chain combines TRBV6-5 with TRBJ2-2; the match to TRBD1 covers 8 bases. The CDR3 length is 15 residues. The junction had 10 bases not matched to a gene; V was cut back by 9 bases and J by 4 bases. Germline CDR1 is MNHEY and CDR2 is SVGAGI. The CDR3 is CASSSWTGSTGELFF. CDR3 DNA: TGTGCCAGTTCCTCTTGGACAGGGAGCACCGGGGAGCTGTTTTTT.

This clone was observed a single time. The rearrangement joins TRBV9 to TRBJ2-3; the D gene is possibly TRBD2 (5 bases). CDR3 length: 15 amino acids. Looked up from germline, CDR1 is SGDLS and CDR2 is YYNGEE. The V end was cut by 0 bases, the J end by 1 base, with 9 bases between. Here the CDR3 DNA reads TGTGCCAGCAGCGTAGTTAGCGCGGGCACAGATACGCAGTATTTT. Encoded protein: CASSVVSAGTDTQYF.

The sample holds one count of this clone. The chain recombines TRBV14 with TRBJ1-1; 7 positions match TRBD1. V gave up 0 bases and J gave up 7 bases; unmatched junction bases: 8. CDR3 length equals 15 residues. The germline V gene encodes CDR1 SGHDN and CDR2 FVKESK. CDR3 DNA: TGTGCCAGCAGCCAAGAGGGGGACAGTTGGAATGAAGCTTTCTTT. It encodes CASSQEGDSWNEAFF.

This chain connects TRBV5-6 to TRBJ1-2, with 10 bases aligning to TRBD1. The CDR3 extends over 15 amino acids. CDR1 and CDR2 from the germline V gene are SGHDT and YYEEEE. Trimming cost V 4 bases and J 5 bases; bases outside gene matches: 8. The CDR3 is CASSPRQGAGYGYTF. For the CDR3, the DNA is TGTGCCAGCAGCCCCCGACAGGGGGCGGGTTATGGCTACACCTTC.

The chain joins TRBV7-6 to TRBJ2-6; 7 bases map to TRBD2. J lost 3 bases, V lost 5 bases, and 4 bases had no gene match. Germline loops: CDR1 SGHVS, CDR2 FNYEAQ. The CDR3 has 15 amino acids. The DNA of the CDR3 is TGTGCCAGCAGCCCGGGGAGGGTTGGGGCCAACGTCCTGACTTTC. It yields the protein CASSPGRVGANVLTF. Using reference TRBV7-6 and TRBJ2-6 for the parts outside the CDR3, the full variable domain is GAGVSQSPRYKVTKRGQDVALRCDPISGHVSLYWYRQALGQGPEFLTYFNYEAQQDKSGLPNDRFSAERPEGSISTLTIQRTEQRDSAMYRCASSPGRVGANVLTFGAGSRLTVL.

V is TRBV25-1 and J is TRBJ2-7; possibly TRBD1 for D (6 bases). The germline V gene has CDR1 MGHDK and CDR2 SYGVNS. V lost 4 bases and J 5 bases, leaving 9 bases between the germline ends. The CDR3 contains 12 residues. For the CDR3, the DNA is TGTGCCAGCAGTGGGGGGCCCCACGAGCAGTACTTC. Translated: CASSGGPHEQYF.

In this sample, this clone turned up a few times. The chain uses TRBV7-2 and TRBJ1-2; a possible D gene is TRBD1 (5 bases). CDR3 length: 13 amino acids. Germline assignment: CDR1 SGHTA and CDR2 FQGNSA. The ends were cut back, 2 bases at V and 4 bases at J, with 8 bases in the middle. CDR3 DNA sequence: TGTGCCAGCAGCTTACAGGGCCGCTATGGCTACACCTTC. It is translated as CASSLQGRYGYTF. The full variable domain, its missing parts supplied by reference TRBV7-2 and TRBJ1-2, is GAGVSQSPSNKVTEKGKDVELRCDPISGHTALYWYRQSLGQGLEFLIYFQGNSAPDKSGLPSDRFSAERTGGSVSTLTIQRTQQEDSAVYLCASSLQGRYGYTFGSGTRLTVV.

This clone was seen a handful of times. The chain is built from TRBV5-6 and TRBJ2-7; 7 nucleotides line up with TRBD2. V lost 0 bases to trimming and J lost 4 bases; unmatched junction nucleotides: 4. The CDR3 totals 14 residues. Germline V CDR1 and CDR2: SGHDT, YYEEEE. The CDR3: CASSLGEGRYEQYF. CDR3 nucleotides: TGTGCCAGCAGCTTGGGGGAGGGAAGATACGAGCAGTACTTC.

This chain uses TRBV28 with TRBJ2-1; TRBD2 matches 9 bases. The CDR3 contains 14 residues. CDR1 MDHEN and CDR2 SYDVKM come from the germline V gene. Trimming removed 7 bases from V and 0 bases from J; junction bases left unmatched: 1. Here the CDR3 DNA reads TGTGCCAGCAAAGCGGGAGGCTCCTACAATGAGCAGTTCTTC. This gives the protein CASKAGGSYNEQFF.

V gene TRBV7-9 combines with J gene TRBJ1-3; D uncertain. This CDR3 has 17 residues. Trimming pared 1 base from V and 0 bases from J, leaving 13 bases between. The V gene's germline CDR1 is SEHNR and CDR2 FQNEAQ (reference sequence). As DNA, the CDR3 is TGTGCCAGCAGCTTAGGGCAGAGTCGACTCTCTGGAAACACCATATATTTT. Amino acid sequence: CASSLGQSRLSGNTIYF.

This rearrangement joins TRBV30 to TRBJ2-1, with 10 bases lining up with TRBD2. CDR3 length: 13 residues. The germline CDR1 and CDR2 sequences are GTSNPN and SVGIG (reference sequence). Trimming took 5 bases from V and 10 from J; bases not matched to a gene: 8. CDR3 coding DNA: TGTGCCTGGGTCACTAGCGGGAAGGGCGAGCAGTTCTTC. It is translated as CAWVTSGKGEQFF.

This clone was counted a few times. This chain connects TRBV27 to TRBJ2-4, with D possibly being TRBD2 (6 bases). The germline V gene encodes CDR1 MNHEY and CDR2 SMNVEV (reference sequence). The germline V and J ends were trimmed by 2 bases and 3 bases, with 8 bases remaining between them. This CDR3 region has 14 residues. CDR3 region: CASSLGGLKNIQYF. The CDR3 bases are TGTGCCAGCAGTTTAGGGGGACTCAAAAACATTCAGTACTTC.

The V call is TRBV2, the J call TRBJ2-2; 7 positions agree with TRBD2. V lost 5 bases, J lost 5 bases, and 8 bases stayed unmatched. The CDR3 is 15 residues long. Germline V gene data show CDR1 as SNHLY and CDR2 as FYNNEI. This chain's CDR3 is CASSTSGIGTGELFF. CDR3 coding DNA: TGTGCCAGCAGTACCAGCGGGATAGGTACCGGGGAGCTGTTTTTT.

The V call is TRBV28, the J call TRBJ2-7, with 11 bases aligning to TRBD1. Germline V gene data show CDR1 as MDHEN and CDR2 as SYDVKM. Losses at the gene ends were 6 bases for V and 5 bases for J; bases not matched to a gene: 9. The CDR3 is 15 residues long. This CDR3 reads CASRSPGQGEDEQYF. In DNA form, the CDR3 reads TGTGCCAGCAGATCACCGGGACAGGGGGAGGACGAGCAGTACTTC.

This clone was counted once. The chain combines TRBV2 with TRBJ1-2; D gene uncertain. Per the germline V gene, CDR1 is SNHLY and CDR2 is FYNNEI. CDR3 size: 13 residues. V was pared by 4 bases and J by 5 bases, with 11 bases between. Written as DNA, the CDR3 is TGTGCCAGCAGTGTATCGATACTATATGGCTACACCTTC. This encodes CASSVSILYGYTF. Using reference TRBV2 and TRBJ1-2 for the parts outside the CDR3, the full variable domain is EPEVTQTPSHQVTQMGQEVILRCVPISNHLYFYWYRQILGQKVEFLVSFYNNEISEKSEIFDDQFSVERPDGSNFTLKIRSTKLEDSAMYFCASSVSILYGYTFGSGTRLTVV.

A single count supports this clone. The gene calls are TRBV19 and TRBJ1-2, with D unresolved. The CDR3 sequence is 15 residues long. From germline, CDR1 is LNHDA and CDR2 SQIVND (reference sequence). V was shortened by 5 bases and J by 3 bases, with 16 bases between the two germline ends. The CDR3 spells CASSSSGSYHYGYTF. The CDR3, as DNA: TGTGCCAGTAGTTCCTCGGGGAGCTACCACTATGGCTACACCTTC.

This sequence joins TRBV5-6 and TRBJ2-7, with D unclear. CDR3 length: 13 amino acids. Deletions cut 3 bases from V and 6 bases from J, with 13 bases between. Germline values: CDR1 SGHDT, CDR2 YYEEEE. The CDR3 is CASSWARRSEQYF. CDR3 nucleotide sequence: TGTGCCAGCAGCTGGGCCAGGCGATCCGAGCAGTACTTC. The full variable domain, in which reference TRBV5-6 and TRBJ2-7 provide the parts outside the CDR3, is DAGVTQSPTHLIKTRGQQVTLRCSPKSGHDTVSWYQQALGQGPQFIFQYYEEEERQRGNFPDRFSGHQFPNYSSELNVNALLLGDSALYLCASSWARRSEQYFGPGTRLTVT.

This clone was seen only once. The chain is built from TRBV5-1 and TRBJ1-5; unclear D gene. Germline CDR1 and CDR2: SGHRS and YFSETQ. The CDR3 spans 15 residues. V lost 0 bases, J lost 0 bases, and 7 bases lay in between. The CDR3 DNA is TGCGCCAGCAGCTTGGGGCAAAATAGCAATCAGCCCCAGCATTTT. It encodes CASSLGQNSNQPQHF.

The chain links TRBV5-6 to TRBJ1-3; D call uncertain. The CDR3 loop spans 15 amino acids. The germline V and J ends were trimmed by 0 bases and 0 bases, with 7 bases remaining between them. Germline CDR1 and CDR2: SGHDT and YYEEEE. CDR3 nucleotide sequence: TGTGCCAGCAGCTTGGGTCCAGGCTCTGGAAACACCATATATTTT. The encoded protein is CASSLGPGSGNTIYF.

The genes are TRBV5-1 and TRBJ2-1, with 12 positions matching TRBD2. The CDR3 has 16 residues. The trim removed 1 base at V and 7 bases at J, leaving 6 bases unmatched. Germline CDR1 is SGHRS and CDR2 is YFSETQ. For the CDR3, the DNA is TGCGCCAGCAGCTTGCCTAGCGGGAGGGCCGGGAATGAGCAGTTCTTC. Its protein product is CASSLPSGRAGNEQFF.

The chain couples TRBV7-8 to TRBJ2-3, with D possibly being TRBD2 (6 bases). V gave up 8 bases and J gave up 7 bases, with 22 bases separating them. This CDR3 contains 15 residues. The germline V gene encodes CDR1 SGHVS and CDR2 FQNEAQ. The CDR3 is CASGPSDPGRNTQYF. For the CDR3, the DNA is TGTGCCAGCGGGCCGTCGGACCCAGGGAGGAATACGCAGTATTTT.

V and J are TRBV6-1 and TRBJ1-1; a weak D match, TRBD1 (6 bases). From germline, CDR1 is MNHNS and CDR2 SASEGT. V lost 4 bases and J 0 bases, leaving 6 bases between the germline ends. CDR3 length: 13 amino acids. The DNA of the CDR3 is TGTGCCAGCAGTGGGACAGTGAACACTGAAGCTTTCTTT. This translates into CASSGTVNTEAFF.

This chain uses TRBV6-5 with TRBJ2-3; D gene uncertain. This CDR3 has 15 residues. Trimming cost V 2 bases and J 6 bases, with 15 bases left between them. Germline-derived CDR1 and CDR2 are MNHEY and SVGAGI. The CDR3 coding sequence is TGTGCCAGCAGTTACCCCCCCCGGCGGTTGGATACGCAGTATTTT. Residues: CASSYPPRRLDTQYF.

This chain's CDR3 is CASSSLISGLAGKETQYF. The CDR3 coding sequence is TGTGCCAGCAGTTCACTAATCTCTGGACTAGCGGGAAAGGAGACCCAGTACTTC. The rearrangement links TRBV27 to TRBJ2-5; TRBD2 aligns across 12 bases. V was clipped by 4 bases and J by 5 bases; unmatched bases: 14. This CDR3 comprises 18 residues. Germline assignment: CDR1 MNHEY and CDR2 SMNVEV (reference sequence).

This chain joins TRBV19 and TRBJ2-3, with TRBD2 as a possible D gene (5 bases). The germline V gene encodes CDR1 LNHDA and CDR2 SQIVND (reference sequence). V lost 3 bases, J lost 4 bases, and 11 bases lay in between. There are 14 residues in the CDR3. The CDR3 sequence: CASSISPGADTQYF. CDR3 DNA: TGTGCCAGTAGTATCAGTCCCGGGGCAGATACGCAGTATTTT.

This rearrangement joins TRBV5-1 to TRBJ1-5; D possibly corresponds to TRBD1 (6 bases). V lost 4 bases to trimming and J lost 0 bases, with 11 bases between them. The germline gives CDR1 SGHRS, CDR2 YFSETQ. This CDR3 has 15 amino acids. This chain's CDR3 is CASSLDSYSNQPQHF. CDR3 sequence (DNA): TGCGCCAGCAGCCTGGACAGTTATAGCAATCAGCCCCAGCATTTT.

The CDR3 sequence is CASSSGTTIYEQYF. The CDR3, as DNA: TGCGCCAGCAGCTCCGGGACTACGATCTACGAGCAGTACTTC. The chain couples TRBV5-1 to TRBJ2-7; 7 bases match TRBD2. V lost 3 bases and J lost 3; bases outside the gene matches: 6. CDR1 and CDR2 from the germline V gene are SGHRS and YFSETQ. The CDR3 loop spans 14 amino acids.

This clone was found once. This chain joins TRBV4-1 and TRBJ2-2, with TRBD2 as a possible D gene (6 bases). Trimming took 3 bases from V and 12 from J, leaving 11 bases between them. The germline gives CDR1 MGHRA, CDR2 YSYEKL. The CDR3 has 12 amino acids. The CDR3 is CASSHSSEKLFF. The DNA of the CDR3 is TGCGCCAGCAGCCACTCTAGCGAGAAGCTGTTTTTT.